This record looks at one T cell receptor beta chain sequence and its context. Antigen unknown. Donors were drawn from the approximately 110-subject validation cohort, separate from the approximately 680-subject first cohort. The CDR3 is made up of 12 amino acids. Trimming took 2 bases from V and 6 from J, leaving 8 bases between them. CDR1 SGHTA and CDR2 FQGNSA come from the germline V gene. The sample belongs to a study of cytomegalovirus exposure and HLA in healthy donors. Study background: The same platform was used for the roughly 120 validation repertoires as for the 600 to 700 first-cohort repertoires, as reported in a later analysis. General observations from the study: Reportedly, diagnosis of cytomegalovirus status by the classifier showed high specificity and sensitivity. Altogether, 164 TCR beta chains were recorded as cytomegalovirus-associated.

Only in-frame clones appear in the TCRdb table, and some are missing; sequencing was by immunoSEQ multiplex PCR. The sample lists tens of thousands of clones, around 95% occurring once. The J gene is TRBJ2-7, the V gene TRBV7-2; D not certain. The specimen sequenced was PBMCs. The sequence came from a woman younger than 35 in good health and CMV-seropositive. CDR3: CASSLIYGEQYF. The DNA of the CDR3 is TGTGCCAGCAGCTTAATTTACGGCGAGCAGTACTTC.